Each of the 24 T cell receptor beta chains below was sequenced from the same sample in a study of identical twins. One entry per CDR3 protein, called by TCRdb with MiXCR from the 5' RACE reads. The table has some 460,000 distinct CDR3 sequences, 12% to 15% seen once. The sample was also linked to a second study, of yellow fever vaccine responses in identical twins.

Sequencing was done on a sample of CD4+ T cells sorted from blood. These receptors all come from a woman under 30 in good health.

The chain is built from TRBV14 and TRBJ2-5, with a tentative D call TRBD2 (5 bases). Germline V gene data show CDR1 as SGHDN and CDR2 as FVKESK. The V end lost 3 bases, the J end lost 7 bases, and 15 bases lay between the germline ends. The CDR3 has 14 residues. The CDR3 DNA reads TGTGCCAGCAGCCACGCCGGCGGGTGGGGGACCCAGTACTTC. Amino acids: CASSHAGGWGTQYF.

This clonotype showed up just a few times. This sequence joins TRBV24-1 and TRBJ1-1; no clear D gene. The germline gives CDR1 KGHDR, CDR2 SFDVKD. The ends were cut back, 4 bases at V and 0 bases at J, with 23 bases in the middle. The CDR3 is 19 residues long. This CDR3 reads CATSDRRLLPTYMNTEAFF. The CDR3, as DNA: TGTGCCACCAGTGACCGAAGACTCCTGCCGACGTACATGAACACTGAAGCTTTCTTT.

This clonotype was detected only a few times. This rearrangement joins TRBV10-3 to TRBJ2-2; D may be TRBD1 (6 bases). The length of the CDR3 is 15 residues. V was cut by 4 bases and J by 6 bases, with 15 bases left in between. CDR1 is ENHRY, CDR2 SYGVKD, per germline. The CDR3 here is CAISGNRVEAGELFF. The CDR3 bases are TGTGCCATCAGTGGGAACAGGGTAGAGGCCGGGGAGCTGTTTTTT.

A few counts support this clonotype. The chain employs TRBV7-6 and TRBJ2-7; 9 bases agree with TRBD2. V lost 2 bases and J lost 8; bases outside the gene matches: 10. Germline assignment: CDR1 SGHVS and CDR2 FNYEAQ. The CDR3 runs to 15 residues. The CDR3 region is CASSLLVRGGDKQYF. CDR3 coding DNA: TGTGCCAGCAGCTTATTGGTTCGCGGGGGGGATAAGCAGTACTTC.

This clonotype has only a few counts. The chain has TRBV7-2 and TRBJ2-7; D possibly corresponds to TRBD2 (6 bases). Germline V gene sequence: CDR1 SGHTA, CDR2 FQGNSA. The CDR3 is 15 residues long. Trimming removed 1 base from V and 0 bases from J, with 10 bases in between. CDR3 nucleotides: TGTGCCAGCAGCTTAGGGAGGGTTAGCTCCTACGAGCAGTACTTC. Its protein is CASSLGRVSSYEQYF.

The table lists this clonotype with a few counts. The chain links TRBV3-1 to TRBJ2-2; D is unclear. CDR3 length equals 14 residues. In germline, CDR1 is LGHDT, CDR2 YNNKEL (reference sequence). V was trimmed by 6 bases and J by 1 base, leaving 9 bases between them. The chain's CDR3 is CASSRAGNTGELFF. The CDR3 nucleotides read TGTGCCAGCAGTAGAGCAGGGAACACCGGGGAGCTGTTTTTT.

CDR3 DNA: TGTGCCAGCAGCTTAGCCACCGAGCAGTTCTTC. As protein: CASSLATEQFF. This rearrangement joins TRBV7-8 to TRBJ2-1; no definite D call. The CDR3 spans 11 residues. With 0 bases removed from V and 10 bases from J, the gap between germline ends came to 4 bases. CDR1 is SGHVS and CDR2 is FQNEAQ in the germline V gene.

This clonotype occurred a few times. The gene calls are TRBV30 and TRBJ1-5, with D maybe TRBD1 (5 bases). The end of the DNA aligns better with TRBJ2-3, so the J call may be wrong. This CDR3 comprises 13 residues. Germline CDR1 reads GTSNPN; CDR2 reads SVGIG (reference sequence). CDR3 coding DNA: TGTGCCTGGGCCAGGGATAGCAATCAGCCCCAGTATTTT. Amino acid sequence: CAWARDSNQPQYF.

The chain carries TRBV20-1 and TRBJ1-6, with D tentatively TRBD1 (5 bases). V dropped 0 bases and J dropped 0 bases, with 15 bases sitting between them. The germline V gene encodes CDR1 DFQATT and CDR2 SNEGSKA (reference sequence). This CDR3 has 18 residues. The CDR3 region is CSARDLGQGSSYNSPLHF. The CDR3 bases are TGCAGTGCTAGAGATTTAGGGCAGGGAAGCTCCTATAATTCACCCCTCCACTTT.

This clonotype was counted ten times or more. This chain links TRBV20-1 with TRBJ2-2; no clear D. V lost 0 bases, J lost 5 bases, and 7 bases lay in between. Germline V lookup: CDR1 DFQATT, CDR2 SNEGSKA (reference sequence). The CDR3 runs to 13 residues. CDR3 sequence reads: CSARDPRTGELFF. The CDR3 DNA sequence: TGCAGTGCTAGAGATCCCCGGACCGGGGAGCTGTTTTTT.

There are a few counts of this clonotype. V usage is TRBV6-1 and J usage is TRBJ2-7, with 7 bases identical to TRBD1. After removal of 6 bases from V and 6 bases from J, the junction contained 8 bases not matched to a gene. CDR3 length: 13 amino acids. CDR1 and CDR2 (germline): MNHNS, SASEGT. The chain's CDR3 is CASSTRQGVEQYF. The DNA for the CDR3 is TGTGCCAGCAGCACAAGGCAGGGGGTCGAGCAGTACTTC.

The chain has TRBV7-9 and TRBJ1-1, with TRBD1 identical over 10 bases. The CDR3 has 14 residues. V shed 5 bases and J 5 bases; nucleotides not matched to a gene: 5. Germline assignment: CDR1 SEHNR and CDR2 FQNEAQ (reference sequence). CDR3 in amino acids: CASSRQGAVTEAFF. The DNA of the CDR3 is TGTGCCAGCAGCCGACAGGGGGCTGTGACTGAAGCTTTCTTT.

As for this clonotype: A much larger clone sits a single nucleotide away, making a read error possible. This chain links TRBV3-1 with TRBJ2-1; D could derive from TRBD1 or TRBD2 (5 bases each). V was cut by 0 bases and J by 9 bases, with 12 bases left in between. The CDR3 totals 14 residues. Germline CDR1 is LGHDT and CDR2 is YNNKEL (reference sequence). The CDR3 DNA follows: TGTGCCAGCAGCCAAGAACAGTCGAGGGGTGAGCAGTTCTTC. It yields the protein CASSQEQSRGEQFF.

The chain joins TRBV12-5 to TRBJ2-5, with D hard to call. This CDR3 has 11 amino acids. Looked up from germline, CDR1 is LGHNT and CDR2 is FRNRAP. V lost 6 bases and J 5 bases, leaving 7 bases between the germline ends. CDR3 sequence: CASGIRETQYF. CDR3 coding DNA: TGTGCTAGTGGGATACGGGAGACCCAGTACTTC. Variable domain in full (rest from reference TRBV12-5 and TRBJ2-5): DARVTQTPRHKVTEMGQEVTMRCQPILGHNTVFWYRQTMMQGLELLAYFRNRAPLDDSGMPKDRFSAEMPDATLATLKIQPSEPRDSAVYFCASGIRETQYFGPGTRLLVL.

This clonotype has more than one count but fewer than ten. This chain connects TRBV10-3 to TRBJ1-6, with D perhaps matching TRBD1 (6 bases). Germline values: CDR1 ENHRY, CDR2 SYGVKD. Trimming stripped 4 bases from V and 8 bases from J, with 9 bases between. This CDR3 spans 13 amino acids. CDR3 in DNA: TGTGCCATCAGTGGCTCAGGGGATTCACCCCTCCACTTT. Amino acid sequence: CAISGSGDSPLHF.

J is TRBJ2-3 and V is TRBV5-4, with D maybe TRBD2 (6 bases). Germline values: CDR1 SGHNT, CDR2 YYREEE (reference sequence). The CDR3 sequence is 16 residues long. Trimming removed 0 bases from V and 3 bases from J, with 14 bases in between. In nucleotides, the CDR3 is TGTGCCAGCAGCTTGGGGGACGGAGGGTGGACAGATACGCAGTATTTT. This gives the protein CASSLGDGGWTDTQYF.

The DNA for the CDR3 is TGCAGTGCTACAGGGGCTCAGCCCCAGCATTTT. Amino acids: CSATGAQPQHF. The rearrangement links TRBV20-1 to TRBJ1-5, with D tentatively TRBD1 (6 bases). Trimming shortened V by 4 bases and J by 6 bases, and 7 bases separated the two germline ends. This CDR3 spans 11 amino acids. Germline V gene sequence: CDR1 DFQATT, CDR2 SNEGSKA (reference sequence).

This clonotype occurred many times. The chain joins TRBV12-3 or TRBV12-4 to TRBJ2-4; 9 bases are shared with TRBD1. V lost 6 bases, J lost 1 base, and 4 bases stayed unmatched. The CDR3 has 15 amino acids. The CDR3 here is CASSSGTGAKNIQYF. CDR3 nucleotides: TGTGCCAGCAGCTCAGGGACAGGGGCCAAAAACATTCAGTACTTC.

This chain joins TRBV20-1 and TRBJ2-1, with D unclear. CDR3 length: 11 residues. CDR1 is DFQATT and CDR2 is SNEGSKA in the germline V gene (reference sequence). V dropped 7 bases and J dropped 11 bases, with 15 bases sitting between them. CDR3 protein: CSGLGLEQQFF. The CDR3 DNA reads as TGCAGTGGACTGGGGTTGGAGCAGCAGTTCTTC.

The chain joins TRBV7-2 to TRBJ2-7; 13 bases match TRBD2. CDR3 length equals 19 residues. After removal of 0 bases from V and 3 bases from J, the junction contained 11 bases not matched to a gene. The germline gives CDR1 SGHTA, CDR2 FQGNSA. CDR3 in DNA: TGTGCCAGCAGCTTAGCGAGCCTACTAGCGGGGGGGCCTCTCTACGAGCAGTACTTC. Its protein product is CASSLASLLAGGPLYEQYF.

There are a few counts of this clonotype. J is TRBJ2-7 and V is TRBV6-2 or TRBV6-3; TRBD2 might be the D (5 bases). The V gene lost 6 bases and the J gene lost 2 bases, with 20 bases spanning the gap. CDR3 size: 16 residues. CDR1 is MNHEY and CDR2 is SVGEGT in the germline V gene. The CDR3 bases are TGTGCCAGCAGCACGAGGGAGAAGCGGATCCCCTACGAGCAGTACTTC. It is translated as CASSTREKRIPYEQYF.

This clonotype was counted only a few times. The rearrangement joins TRBV6-1 to TRBJ1-1; D unresolved. The germline CDR1 and CDR2 sequences are MNHNS and SASEGT. The CDR3 consists of 14 residues. Trimming took 1 base from V and 7 from J, leaving 13 bases between them. The CDR3: CASSEVLRANEAFF. In DNA form, the CDR3 reads TGTGCCAGCAGTGAAGTTCTCCGGGCTAATGAAGCTTTCTTT.

This clonotype has more than one count but fewer than ten. V gene TRBV7-9 combines with J gene TRBJ2-5; D is ambiguous. Trimming took 5 bases from V and 5 from J, leaving 18 bases between them. This CDR3 spans 15 amino acids. Per the germline V gene, CDR1 is SEHNR and CDR2 is FQNEAQ (reference sequence). CDR3 in amino acids: CASSPGTFPEETQYF. CDR3 sequence (DNA): TGTGCCAGCAGCCCTGGAACCTTTCCGGAGGAGACCCAGTACTTC. The full variable domain, in which reference TRBV7-9 and TRBJ2-5 provide the parts outside the CDR3, is DTGVSQNPRHKITKRGQNVTFRCDPISEHNRLYWYRQTLGQGPEFLTYFQNEAQLEKSRLLSDRFSAERPKGSFSTLEIQRTEQGDSAMYLCASSPGTFPEETQYFGPGTRLLVL.

This chain uses TRBV4-3 with TRBJ2-3; 7 bases are a match to TRBD2. Unmatched junction bases numbered 3, after V lost 0 bases and J lost 0 bases. The CDR3 extends over 16 amino acids. Germline CDR1 and CDR2: LGHNA and YSLEER. The CDR3: CASSQESGTSTDTQYF. DNA for the CDR3: TGCGCCAGCAGCCAAGAAAGCGGGACTAGCACAGATACGCAGTATTTT.